The clone carrying this T cell receptor beta chain was counted ten times or more. Antigen unknown. The data stem from a study of early T cells in non-severe SARS-CoV-2 infection. Study overall: Sequencing of unsorted whole blood was done on bulk RNA, leaving chains unpaired. Overall study findings and caveats: The matching step, a VDJdb search, favored anti-spike CD8 responses and missed private and CD4 specificities.

V lost 7 bases and J lost 2; bases outside the gene matches: 5. There are 13 residues in the CDR3. In germline, CDR1 is LNHDA, CDR2 SQIVND (reference sequence). Individual cDNA molecules received unique molecular identifiers. TCRdb reprocessed the 5' RACE reads with MiXCR, giving one entry per CDR3 protein. The table includes roughly 70,000 distinct CDR3 sequences, over 20% detected once. The chain combines TRBV19 with TRBJ2-7; 7 bases fit TRBD2. The sequencing here drew on whole blood, taken at baseline. This clonotype was obtained from an adult who was a healthcare worker with PCR-confirmed SARS-CoV-2 infection or an uninfected control (not recorded which). The CDR3 DNA is TGTGCCAGTACGGGGGGATCGGCCTACGAGCAGTACTTC. It codes for CASTGGSAYEQYF.